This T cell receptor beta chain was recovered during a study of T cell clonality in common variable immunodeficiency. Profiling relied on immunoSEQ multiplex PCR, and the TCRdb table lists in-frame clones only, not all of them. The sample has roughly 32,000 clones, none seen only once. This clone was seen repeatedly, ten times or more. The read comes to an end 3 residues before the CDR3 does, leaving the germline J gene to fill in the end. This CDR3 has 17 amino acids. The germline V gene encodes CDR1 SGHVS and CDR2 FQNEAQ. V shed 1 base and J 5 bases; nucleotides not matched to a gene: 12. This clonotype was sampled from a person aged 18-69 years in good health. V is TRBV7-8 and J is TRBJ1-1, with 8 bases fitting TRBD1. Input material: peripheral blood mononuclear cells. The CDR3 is CASSLESPTGGMTEAFF. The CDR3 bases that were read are TGTGCCAGCAGCTTAGAGTCCCCCACAGGGGGTATGACTGAA. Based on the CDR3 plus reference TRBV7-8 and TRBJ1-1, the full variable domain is GAGVSQSPRYKVAKRGQDVALRCDPISGHVSLFWYQQALGQGPEFLTYFQNEAQLDKSGLPSDRFFAERPEGSVSTLKIQRTQQEDSAVYLCASSLESPTGGMTEAFFGQGTRLTVV.